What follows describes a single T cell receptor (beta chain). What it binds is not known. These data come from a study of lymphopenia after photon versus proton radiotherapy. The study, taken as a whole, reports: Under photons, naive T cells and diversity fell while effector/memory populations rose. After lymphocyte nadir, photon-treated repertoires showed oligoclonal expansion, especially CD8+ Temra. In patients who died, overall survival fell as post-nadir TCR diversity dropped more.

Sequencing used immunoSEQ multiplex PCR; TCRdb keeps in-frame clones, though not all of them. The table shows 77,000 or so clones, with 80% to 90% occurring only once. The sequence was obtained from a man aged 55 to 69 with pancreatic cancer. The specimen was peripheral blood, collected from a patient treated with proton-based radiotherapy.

In DNA, the CDR3 is TGTGCCAGCAGCCAGGGACAGGGCGGTTTGGCTTTCTTT. Protein: CASSQGQGGLAFF. This chain links TRBV9 with TRBJ1-1; TRBD1 matches 9 bases. The CDR3 covers 13 residues. Germline V gene sequence: CDR1 SGDLS, CDR2 YYNGEE. V dropped 4 bases and J dropped 11; count of bases not matched to a gene: 9.